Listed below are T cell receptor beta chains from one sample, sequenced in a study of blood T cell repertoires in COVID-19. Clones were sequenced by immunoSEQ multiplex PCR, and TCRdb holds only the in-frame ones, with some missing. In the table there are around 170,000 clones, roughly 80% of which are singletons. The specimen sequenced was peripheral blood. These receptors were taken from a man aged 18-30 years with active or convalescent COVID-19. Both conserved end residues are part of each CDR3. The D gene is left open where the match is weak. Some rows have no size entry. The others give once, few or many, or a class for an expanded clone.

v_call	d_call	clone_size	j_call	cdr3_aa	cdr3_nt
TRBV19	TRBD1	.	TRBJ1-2	CAGRQGSYGYTF	TGTGCCGGGAGACAGGGGAGCTATGGCTACACCTTC
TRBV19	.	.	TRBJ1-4	CASTVQGTNEKLFF	TGTGCCAGTACCGTTCAGGGGACTAATGAAAAACTGTTTTTT
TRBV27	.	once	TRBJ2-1	CASSSNLGLATYNEQFF	TGTGCCAGCAGTTCCAACCTGGGCCTAGCGACCTACAATGAGCAGTTCTTC
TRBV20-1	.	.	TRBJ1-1	CSASREYVLGPKGLGTEAFF	TGCAGTGCTAGTCGGGAGTATGTACTAGGGCCGAAAGGGTTGGGCACTGAAGCTTTCTTT
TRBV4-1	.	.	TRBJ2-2	CASSQLQGTGELFF	TGCGCCAGCAGCCAACTTCAGGGGACCGGGGAGCTGTTTTTT
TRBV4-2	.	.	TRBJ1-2	CASSQDRGKRF	TGTGCCAGCAGCCAAGATCGGGGGAAACGCTTC
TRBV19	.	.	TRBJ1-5	CASSVQQNSNQPQHF	TGTGCCAGTAGTGTACAGCAAAATAGCAATCAGCCCCAGCATTTT
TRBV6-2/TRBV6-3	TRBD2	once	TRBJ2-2	CASSRGLAGTNTGELFF	TGTGCCAGCAGCAGGGGACTAGCGGGGACGAACACCGGGGAGCTGTTTTTT
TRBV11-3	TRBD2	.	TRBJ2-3	CASSQGVLAGADTQYF	TGTGCCAGCAGCCAGGGGGTACTAGCGGGGGCAGATACGCAGTATTTT
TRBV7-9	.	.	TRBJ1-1	CASSLTGTRGTEAFF	TGTGCCAGCAGTCTCACAGGAACCCGAGGCACTGAAGCTTTCTTT
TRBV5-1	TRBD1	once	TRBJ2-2	CASSLAPGTGGTGELFF	TGCGCCAGCAGCTTGGCCCCGGGGACAGGCGGCACCGGGGAGCTGTTTTTT
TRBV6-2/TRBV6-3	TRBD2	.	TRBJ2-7	CASSYAGGNYYEQYF	TGTGCCAGCAGTTATGCGGGAGGGAACTACTACGAGCAGTACTTC
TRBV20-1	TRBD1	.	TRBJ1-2	CSASGTGGYGYTF	TGCAGTGCTAGTGGGACAGGGGGGTATGGCTACACCTTC
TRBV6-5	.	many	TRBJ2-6	CASSSGVAGANVLTF	TGTGCCAGCAGTTCGGGTGTCGCTGGGGCCAACGTCCTGACTTTC
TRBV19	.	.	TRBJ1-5	CASSIGQSNQPQHF	TGTGCCAGTAGTATAGGGCAAAGCAATCAGCCCCAGCATTTT
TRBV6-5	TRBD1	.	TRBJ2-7	CASLRDRGTYEQYF	TGTGCCAGTCTCCGGGACAGGGGTACCTACGAGCAGTACTTC
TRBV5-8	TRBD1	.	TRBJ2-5	CASSRTGGKGETQYF	TGTGCCAGCAGCCGGACAGGGGGGAAAGGAGAGACCCAGTACTTC
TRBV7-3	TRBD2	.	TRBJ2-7	CASSLVAGGPGEQYF	TGTGCCAGCAGCTTAGTCGCGGGAGGGCCGGGAGAGCAGTACTTC
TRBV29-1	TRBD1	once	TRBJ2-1	CSVVTGGPYNEQFF	TGCAGCGTCGTTACAGGGGGCCCCTACAATGAGCAGTTCTTC
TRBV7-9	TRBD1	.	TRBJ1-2	CASSYNRGQDYGYTF	TGTGCCAGCAGCTATAACAGGGGGCAGGACTATGGCTACACCTTC
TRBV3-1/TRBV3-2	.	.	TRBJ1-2	CASSQVEANGYTF	TGTGCCAGCAGCCAAGTTGAGGCAAATGGCTACACCTTC
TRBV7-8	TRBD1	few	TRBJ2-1	CASSLGQGAGNEQFF	TGTGCCAGCAGCTTAGGACAGGGGGCTGGAAATGAGCAGTTCTTC
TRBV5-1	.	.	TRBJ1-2	CASSLAGGRNNYGYTF	TGCGCCAGCAGCTTGGCCGGCGGCCGGAATAACTATGGCTACACCTTC
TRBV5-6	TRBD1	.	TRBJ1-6	CASSLYRGSGSYNSPLHF	TGTGCCAGCAGCTTATACAGGGGTTCGGGCTCCTATAATTCACCCCTCCACTTT
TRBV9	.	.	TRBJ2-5	CASSVGRQETQYF	TGTGCCAGCAGCGTTGGCAGACAAGAGACCCAGTACTTC
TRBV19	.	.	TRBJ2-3	CASSRGTNTDTQYF	TGTGCCAGTAGTCGCGGGACGAACACAGATACGCAGTATTTT
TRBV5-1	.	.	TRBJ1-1	CASTAGVDTEAFF	TGCGCCAGCACGGCGGGGGTGGACACTGAAGCTTTCTTT
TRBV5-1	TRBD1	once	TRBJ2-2	CASSPGQGALTGELFF	TGCGCCAGCAGCCCGGGACAGGGGGCGTTGACCGGGGAGCTGTTTTTT
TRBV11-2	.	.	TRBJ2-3	CASSLLGGSSDTQYF	TGTGCCAGCAGCTTATTGGGGGGTAGCTCAGATACGCAGTATTTT
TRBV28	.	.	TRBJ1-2	CASSFALNYGYTF	TGTGCCAGCAGTTTTGCGTTAAACTATGGCTACACCTTC
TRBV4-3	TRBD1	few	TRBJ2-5	CASSPFGWGQGETQYF	TGCGCCAGCAGCCCGTTTGGGTGGGGACAGGGTGAGACCCAGTACTTC
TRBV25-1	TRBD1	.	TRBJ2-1	CASSDTGTGTYNEQFF	TGTGCCAGCAGTGACACCGGGACAGGGACCTACAATGAGCAGTTCTTC
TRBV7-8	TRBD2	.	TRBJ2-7	CASSRPGTRTHEQYF	TGTGCCAGCAGCCGGCCCGGGACTAGGACCCACGAGCAGTACTTC
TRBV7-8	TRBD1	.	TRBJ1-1	CASSSTGVSEAFF	TGTGCCAGCAGCTCGACAGGGGTCTCTGAAGCTTTCTTT
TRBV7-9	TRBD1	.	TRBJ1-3	CASSWDSFGNTIYF	TGTGCCAGCAGCTGGGACAGCTTCGGAAACACCATATATTTT
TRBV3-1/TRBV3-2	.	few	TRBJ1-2	CASSQQRLYGYTF	TGTGCCAGCAGCCAACAGAGGCTCTATGGCTACACCTTC
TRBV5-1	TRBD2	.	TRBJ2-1	CASSLGLAGGYNEQFF	TGCGCCAGCAGCTTGGGACTAGCGGGAGGTTACAATGAGCAGTTCTTC
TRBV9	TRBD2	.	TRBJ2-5	CASSVNSGGETQYF	TGTGCCAGCAGCGTAAATAGCGGGGGAGAGACCCAGTACTTC
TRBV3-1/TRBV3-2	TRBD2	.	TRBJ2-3	CASSQVAGVTDTQYF	TGTGCCAGCAGCCAAGTAGCGGGGGTCACAGATACGCAGTATTTT
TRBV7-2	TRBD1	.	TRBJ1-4	CASSLSQGGGEKLFF	TGTGCCAGCAGCTTATCACAGGGGGGAGGGGAAAAACTGTTTTTT
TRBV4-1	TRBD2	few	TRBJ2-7	CASSRGLAGLYEQYF	TGCGCCAGCAGTCGGGGACTAGCGGGACTCTACGAGCAGTACTTC
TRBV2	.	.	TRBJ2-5	CASSEDSGEETQYF	TGTGCCAGCAGTGAGGATTCCGGGGAAGAGACCCAGTACTTC
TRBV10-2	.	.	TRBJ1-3	CASSATGSGNTIYF	TGCGCCAGCAGTGCAACAGGCTCTGGAAACACCATATATTTT
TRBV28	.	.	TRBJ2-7	CASSRGPYEQYF	TGTGCCAGCAGCCGAGGTCCCTACGAGCAGTACTTC
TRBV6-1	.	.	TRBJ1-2	CASSEEPSVTADIYGYTF	TGTGCCAGCAGTGAAGAGCCCAGCGTTACAGCGGATATCTATGGCTACACCTTC
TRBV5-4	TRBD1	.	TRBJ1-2	CASSGNRGTNYGYTF	TGTGCCAGCAGCGGAAACAGGGGGACAAACTATGGCTACACCTTC
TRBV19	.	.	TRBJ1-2	CASSIDRGRNYGYTF	TGTGCCAGTAGTATAGATCGTGGCAGGAACTATGGCTACACCTTC
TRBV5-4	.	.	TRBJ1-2	CASSQDSYGYTF	TGTGCCAGCAGCCAAGACAGCTATGGCTACACCTTC
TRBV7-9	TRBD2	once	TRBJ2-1	CASSLGGGRAFNEQFF	TGTGCCAGCAGTTTAGGGGGCGGGAGGGCCTTCAATGAGCAGTTCTTC
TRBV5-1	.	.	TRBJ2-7	CASSLRTTGKSSAYEQYF	TGCGCCAGCAGCTTGCGTACGACAGGCAAATCAAGCGCCTACGAGCAGTACTTC
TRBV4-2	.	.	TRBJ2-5	CASSQGAGPPETQYF	TGTGCCAGCAGCCAAGGGGCGGGACCCCCCGAGACCCAGTACTTC
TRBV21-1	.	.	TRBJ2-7	CASTGQGSGRAGVWYEQYF	TGTGCCAGCACGGGACAAGGTAGCGGGAGGGCCGGGGTTTGGTACGAGCAGTACTTC
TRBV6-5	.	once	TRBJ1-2	CASSYHDRPGYTF	TGTGCCAGCAGTTACCACGACAGACCTGGCTACACCTTC
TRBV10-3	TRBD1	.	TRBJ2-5	CAISRQGFQETQYF	TGTGCCATCAGCAGACAGGGTTTCCAAGAGACCCAGTACTTC
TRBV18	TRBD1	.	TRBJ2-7	CASSQGQGNEQYF	TGTGCCAGCTCACAGGGACAGGGGAACGAGCAGTACTTC
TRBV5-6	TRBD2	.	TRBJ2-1	CASSDVTSGREGEQFF	TGTGCCAGCAGCGATGTGACTAGCGGGAGGGAGGGTGAGCAGTTCTTC
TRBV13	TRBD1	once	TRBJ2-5	CASSLGRTGGRGETQYF	TGTGCCAGCAGCTTAGGCCGGACAGGGGGCAGGGGAGAGACCCAGTACTTC
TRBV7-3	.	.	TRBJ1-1	CASSLMAGSNTEAFF	TGTGCCAGCAGCTTAATGGCAGGCTCGAACACTGAAGCTTTCTTT
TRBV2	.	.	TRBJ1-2	CASRDLQGNYGYTF	TGTGCCAGCAGAGACTTACAGGGTAACTATGGCTACACCTTC